The T cell receptor beta chain under discussion was sequenced for a study of blood T cells in healthy people across ages. A J-beta primer mix and a sample-barcoded 5' primer were used in a second PCR of about 7 to 12 cycles. TCRdb itself ran the 5' RACE reads through MiXCR, one entry per CDR3 protein. The table includes 780,000 or so distinct CDR3 sequences, 20% to 25% detected once. Comment on this clonotype: What it binds is unknown.

Study-wide findings and caveats: PBMCs left unsorted prevented a conclusive naive versus antigen-experienced comparison.

Isolation per sample recovered at least 6 million PBMCs. The V end lost 0 bases, the J end lost 4 bases, and 12 bases lay between the germline ends. This CDR3 region has 15 residues. Germline-derived CDR1 and CDR2 are LGHNA and YSLEER. The sample was also linked to a second study, of T cells of mothers and their children.

The source is a boy aged 5-17 years in good health. The V gene is TRBV4-3, the J gene TRBJ1-1, with D hard to call. Sequenced: blood. The DNA of the CDR3 is TGCGCCAGCAGCCAAGATCGGGAGTTTTTCACTGAAGCTTTCTTT. Translated: CASSQDREFFTEAFF.